This T cell receptor beta chain was obtained from a study of shared clonotypes between healthy human individuals. The wider study: Every donor yielded three CD4 naive, three CD4 memory, two CD8 naive and one CD8 memory plate.

This clone was seen once. The antigen is not known. Assay execution took place at the deep level. Measured with immunoSEQ multiplex PCR; TCRdb has only the in-frame clones, and not every one. The table has approximately 2.5 million clones, under 95% seen once. Findings and limits, study-wide: Donor clonotype sharing was expected to depend on sequencing depth.

The CDR3 is 14 amino acids. Per the germline V gene, CDR1 is MNHEY and CDR2 is SMNVEV (reference sequence). V was trimmed by 6 bases and J by 6 bases, leaving 14 bases between them. The genes are TRBV27 and TRBJ1-4, with a tentative D call TRBD1 (6 bases). Input material: naive CD4+ T cells from PBMCs. Noted subset: CD45RA+ positively selected. The source of this sequence is a man aged 18 to 30 in good health. Some clones in this sample may be carry-over from other donors' samples. The CDR3 loop is CASRRQESDEKLFF. The CDR3 bases are TGTGCCAGCAGGCGACAGGAATCGGATGAAAAACTGTTTTTT.